The sequence of this TCR beta chain was determined in a study of identical twins. This clonotype was observed a few times. Each CDR3 protein gets one entry after TCRdb re-called the 5' RACE reads with MiXCR. The data show around 1.7 million distinct CDR3 sequences, about 32% seen once. The CDR3 consists of 14 residues. The V gene's germline CDR1 is DFQATT and CDR2 SNEGSKA (reference sequence). Trimming removed 6 bases from V and 8 bases from J; junction bases left unmatched: 12. The sequencing input was cord blood. The chain couples TRBV20-1 to TRBJ2-1; 8 bases align to TRBD2. This sequence originates from a newborn girl in good health. CDR3 bases: TGCAGTGCCCGAACCGGGACTAGGGGGGATGAGCAGTTCTTC. Protein sequence: CSARTGTRGDEQFF.